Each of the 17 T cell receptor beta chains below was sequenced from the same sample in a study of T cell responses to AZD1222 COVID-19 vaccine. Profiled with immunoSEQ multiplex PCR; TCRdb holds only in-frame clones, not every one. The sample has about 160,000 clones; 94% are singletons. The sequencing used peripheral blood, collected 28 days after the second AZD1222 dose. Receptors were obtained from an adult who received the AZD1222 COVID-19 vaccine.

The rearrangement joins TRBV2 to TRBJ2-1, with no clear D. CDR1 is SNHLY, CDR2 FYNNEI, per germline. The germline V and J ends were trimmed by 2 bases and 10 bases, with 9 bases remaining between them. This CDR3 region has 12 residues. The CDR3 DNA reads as TGTGCCAGCAGTGAAAGGTGGACCGAGCAGTTCTTC. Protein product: CASSERWTEQFF.

CDR3 bases: TGTGCCTCACAACTTTCGGACAGGGGGCAAAAACTGTTTTTT. It yields the protein CASQLSDRGQKLFF. The V and J genes are TRBV30 and TRBJ1-4, with 11 bases fitting TRBD1. Per the germline V gene, CDR1 is GTSNPN and CDR2 is SVGIG (reference sequence). The CDR3 runs to 14 residues. J was trimmed by 9 bases and V by 7 bases; bases with no gene match: 10. The full variable domain, its missing parts supplied by reference TRBV30 and TRBJ1-4, is SQTIHQWPATLVQPVGSPLSLECTVEGTSNPNLYWYRQAAGRGLQLLFYSVGIGQISSEVPQNLSASRPQDRQFILSSKKLLLSDSGFYLCASQLSDRGQKLFFGSGTQLSVL.

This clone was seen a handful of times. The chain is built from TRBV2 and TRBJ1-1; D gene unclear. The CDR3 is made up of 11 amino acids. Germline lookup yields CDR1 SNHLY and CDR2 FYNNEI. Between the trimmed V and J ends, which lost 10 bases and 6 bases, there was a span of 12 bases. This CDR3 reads CATNKGSEAFF. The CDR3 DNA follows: TGTGCCACCAACAAGGGATCTGAAGCTTTCTTT. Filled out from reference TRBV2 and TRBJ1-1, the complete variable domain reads EPEVTQTPSHQVTQMGQEVILRCVPISNHLYFYWYRQILGQKVEFLVSFYNNEISEKSEIFDDQFSVERPDGSNFTLKIRSTKLEDSAMYFCATNKGSEAFFGQGTRLTVV.

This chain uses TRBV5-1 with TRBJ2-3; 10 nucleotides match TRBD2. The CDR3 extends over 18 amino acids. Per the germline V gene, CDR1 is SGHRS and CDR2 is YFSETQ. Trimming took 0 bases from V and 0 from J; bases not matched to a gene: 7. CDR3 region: CASSLVGLAVLSTDTQYF. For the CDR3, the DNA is TGCGCCAGCAGCTTGGTAGGACTAGCGGTCCTTAGCACAGATACGCAGTATTTT.

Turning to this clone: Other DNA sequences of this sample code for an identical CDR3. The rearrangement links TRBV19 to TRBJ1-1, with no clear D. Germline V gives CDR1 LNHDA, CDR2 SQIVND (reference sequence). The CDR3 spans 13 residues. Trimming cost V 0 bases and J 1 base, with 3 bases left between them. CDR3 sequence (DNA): TGTGCCAGTAGTATAGAGGGGAACACTGAAGCTTTCTTT. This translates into CASSIEGNTEAFF.

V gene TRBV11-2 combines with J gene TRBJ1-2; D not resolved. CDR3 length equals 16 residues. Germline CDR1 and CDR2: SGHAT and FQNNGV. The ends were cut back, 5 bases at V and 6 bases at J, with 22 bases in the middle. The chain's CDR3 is CASSGYGTLDSNGYTF. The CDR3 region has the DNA TGTGCCAGCAGCGGGTATGGTACCTTAGACTCCAATGGCTACACCTTC.

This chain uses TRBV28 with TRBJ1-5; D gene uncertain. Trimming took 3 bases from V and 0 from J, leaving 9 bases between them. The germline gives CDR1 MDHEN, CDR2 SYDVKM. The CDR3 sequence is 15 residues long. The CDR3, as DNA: TGTGCCAGCAGTTTTATGCAGTTTAGCAATCAGCCCCAGCATTTT. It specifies CASSFMQFSNQPQHF. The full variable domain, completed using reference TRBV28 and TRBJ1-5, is DVKVTQSSRYLVKRTGEKVFLECVQDMDHENMFWYRQDPGLGLRLIYFSYDVKMKEKGDIPEGYSVSREKKERFSLILESASTNQTSMYLCASSFMQFSNQPQHFGDGTRLSIL.

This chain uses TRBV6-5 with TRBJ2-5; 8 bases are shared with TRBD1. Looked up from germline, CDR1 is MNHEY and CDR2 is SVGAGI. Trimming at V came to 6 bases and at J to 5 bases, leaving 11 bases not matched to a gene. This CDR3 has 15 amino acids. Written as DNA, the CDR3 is TGTGCCAGCAGCCCCGTCAGGGGGCGCTTGGAGACCCAGTACTTC. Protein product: CASSPVRGRLETQYF.

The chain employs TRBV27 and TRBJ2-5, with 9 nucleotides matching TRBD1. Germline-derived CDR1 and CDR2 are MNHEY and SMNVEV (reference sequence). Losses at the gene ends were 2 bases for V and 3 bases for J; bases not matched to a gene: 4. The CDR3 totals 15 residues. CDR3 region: CASSLIGTGKETQYF. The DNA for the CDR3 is TGTGCCAGCAGTTTAATAGGGACAGGGAAAGAGACCCAGTACTTC.

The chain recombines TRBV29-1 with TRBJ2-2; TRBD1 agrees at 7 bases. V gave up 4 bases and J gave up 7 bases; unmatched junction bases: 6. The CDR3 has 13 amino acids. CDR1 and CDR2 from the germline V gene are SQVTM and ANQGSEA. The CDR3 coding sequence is TGCAGCGTTGGTGACCACAGGGGCGGGGAGCTGTTTTTT. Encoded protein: CSVGDHRGGELFF.

This CDR3 is CASSPSGSYSYEQYF. Here the CDR3 DNA reads TGTGCCAGCAGCCCGTCGGGGAGTTACTCCTACGAGCAGTACTTC. The genes are TRBV7-2 and TRBJ2-7; D may be TRBD2 (5 bases). The CDR3 loop spans 15 amino acids. From germline, CDR1 is SGHTA and CDR2 FQGNSA. Trimming took 5 bases from V and 0 from J, leaving 14 bases between them.

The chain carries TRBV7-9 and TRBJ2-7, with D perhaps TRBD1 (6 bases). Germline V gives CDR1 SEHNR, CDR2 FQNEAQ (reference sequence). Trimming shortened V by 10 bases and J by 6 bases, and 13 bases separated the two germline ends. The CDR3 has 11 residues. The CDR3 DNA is TGTGCCACACTAACAGGGTCCGAGCAGTACTTC. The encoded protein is CATLTGSEQYF.

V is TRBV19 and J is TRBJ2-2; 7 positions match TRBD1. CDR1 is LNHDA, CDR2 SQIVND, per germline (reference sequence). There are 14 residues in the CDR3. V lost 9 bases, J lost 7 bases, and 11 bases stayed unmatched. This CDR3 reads CASLRGDRVGELFF. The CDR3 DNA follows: TGTGCCAGCCTCAGGGGTGACAGGGTCGGGGAGCTGTTTTTT.

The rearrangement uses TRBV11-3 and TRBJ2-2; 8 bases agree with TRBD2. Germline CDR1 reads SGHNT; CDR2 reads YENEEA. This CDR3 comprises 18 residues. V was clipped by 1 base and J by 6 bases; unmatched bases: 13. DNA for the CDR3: TGTGCCAGCAGCTTAGGGGACCTCCTGGGACTAGAATCCGGGGAGCTGTTTTTT. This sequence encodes CASSLGDLLGLESGELFF.

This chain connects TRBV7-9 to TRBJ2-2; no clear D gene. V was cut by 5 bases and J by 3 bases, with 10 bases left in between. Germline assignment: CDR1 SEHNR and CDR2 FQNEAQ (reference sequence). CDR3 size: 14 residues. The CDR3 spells CASSLGVDTGELFF. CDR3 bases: TGTGCCAGCAGCCTAGGAGTGGACACCGGGGAGCTGTTTTTT.

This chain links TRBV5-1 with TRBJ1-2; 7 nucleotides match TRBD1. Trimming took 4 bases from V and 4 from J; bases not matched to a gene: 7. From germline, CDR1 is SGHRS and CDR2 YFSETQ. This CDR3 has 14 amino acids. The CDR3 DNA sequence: TGCGCCAGCAGCCCTCCGGGACAGAGCTATGGCTACACCTTC. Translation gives CASSPPGQSYGYTF.

CDR3 protein: CASSPRDPNEKLFF. The CDR3 DNA is TGTGCCAGCAGCCCCCGGGATCCTAATGAAAAACTGTTTTTT. This sequence joins TRBV6-5 and TRBJ1-4; D remains unclear. CDR3 length: 14 residues. Trimming stripped 6 bases from V and 3 bases from J, with 11 bases between. CDR1 MNHEY and CDR2 SVGAGI come from the germline V gene.